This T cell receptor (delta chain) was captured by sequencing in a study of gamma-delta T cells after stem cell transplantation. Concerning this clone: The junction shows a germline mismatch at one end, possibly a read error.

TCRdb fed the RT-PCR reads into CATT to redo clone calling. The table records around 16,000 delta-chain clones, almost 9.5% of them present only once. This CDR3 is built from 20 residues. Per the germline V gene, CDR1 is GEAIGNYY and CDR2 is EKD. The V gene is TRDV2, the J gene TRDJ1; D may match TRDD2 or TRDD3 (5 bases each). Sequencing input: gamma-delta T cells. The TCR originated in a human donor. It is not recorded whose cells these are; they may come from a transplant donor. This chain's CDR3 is CACDTVPCNLASENGDTLIF. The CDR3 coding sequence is TGTGCCTGTGACACCGTTCCTTGCAACTTGGCATCGGAAAATGGCGATACACTCATCTTT.